In its sample, the clone carrying this T cell receptor (beta chain) ranks as medium-sized. This sample is part of a study of T and B cells in COVID-19 patients. As for the study in general: COVID-19 patients gave peripheral blood either during active infection or after recovery. Comorbidities linked to unfavorable COVID-19 outcome were present in 18 of 20 active-infection patients.

Multiplex PCR with BIOMED2 TRB-A/B primer pools amplified TRB rearrangements. TCRdb recomputed calls from the multiplex PCR reads with MiXCR, one row per CDR3 protein. The sample includes approximately 8,000 distinct CDR3 sequences, around 28% of them seen just once. Germline CDR1 is MNHEY and CDR2 is SVGEGT. This CDR3 has 14 amino acids. V was trimmed by 4 bases and J by 1 base, leaving 7 bases between them. TRB was amplified from around 230-520 ng of blood genomic DNA. Sequencing input: blood. The V and J genes are TRBV6-2 or TRBV6-3 and TRBJ2-2; either TRBD1 or TRBD2 may fit D (5 bases each). This receptor was taken from a human donor with active COVID-19. The CDR3 is CASSSRGNTGELFF. CDR3 in DNA: TGTGCCAGCAGTTCGAGGGGGAACACCGGGGAGCTGTTTTTT.